This T cell receptor (beta chain) was retrieved from a study of cytomegalovirus exposure and HLA in healthy donors. As for the study in general: The 95 to 150 validation repertoires were produced on the same platform as the roughly 690 repertoires of the first cohort. This was reported in a later analysis. Study-wide findings and caveats: Overall, roughly 160 TCR beta chains were annotated as cytomegalovirus-associated. In vitro assays verified that a few CMV-associated chains recognized CMV antigens specifically. Rare TCR sequences dominated, though some public TCRs recurred in many donors.

The ends were cut back, 3 bases at V and 10 bases at J, with 11 bases in the middle. CDR1 and CDR2 from the germline V gene are MNHNS and SASEGT. The CDR3 is 12 residues long. Turning to this clone: The target antigen is unknown.

The protocol was immunoSEQ multiplex PCR, while the TCRdb copy is restricted to in-frame clones and leaves out a portion. The sample records approximately 300,000 clones, roughly 87% being singletons. The sample comprised PBMCs. This clonotype was obtained from a woman aged 25 to 39 in good health and CMV-seropositive. The gene calls are TRBV6-1 and TRBJ2-3; D perhaps matches TRBD1 (5 bases). CDR3 bases: TGTGCCAGCAGTGATGGCCCCAGGGCGCAGTATTTT. Its protein product is CASSDGPRAQYF.